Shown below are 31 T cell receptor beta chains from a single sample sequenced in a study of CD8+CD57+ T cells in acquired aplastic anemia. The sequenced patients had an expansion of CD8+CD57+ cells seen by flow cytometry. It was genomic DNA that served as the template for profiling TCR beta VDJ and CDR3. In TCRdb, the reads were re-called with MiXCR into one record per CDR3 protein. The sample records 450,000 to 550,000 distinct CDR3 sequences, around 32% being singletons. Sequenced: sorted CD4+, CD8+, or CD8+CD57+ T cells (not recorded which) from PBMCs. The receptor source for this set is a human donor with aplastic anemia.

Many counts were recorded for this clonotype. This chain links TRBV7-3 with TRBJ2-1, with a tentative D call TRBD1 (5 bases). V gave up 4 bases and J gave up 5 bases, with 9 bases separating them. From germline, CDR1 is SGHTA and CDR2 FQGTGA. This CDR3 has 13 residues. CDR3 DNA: TGTGCCAGCAGCTACACAGGCCACAATGAGCAGTTCTTC. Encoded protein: CASSYTGHNEQFF.

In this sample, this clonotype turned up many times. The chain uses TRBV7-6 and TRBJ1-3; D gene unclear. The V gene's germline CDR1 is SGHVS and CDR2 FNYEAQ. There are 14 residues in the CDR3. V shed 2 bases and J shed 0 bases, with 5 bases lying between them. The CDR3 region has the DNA TGTGCCAGCAGCTTATCCCGCTCTGGAAACACCATATATTTT. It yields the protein CASSLSRSGNTIYF.

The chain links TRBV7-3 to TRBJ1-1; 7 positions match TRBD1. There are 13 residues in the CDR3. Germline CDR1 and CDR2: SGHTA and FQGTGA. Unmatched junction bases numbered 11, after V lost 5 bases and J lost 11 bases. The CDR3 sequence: CASSASGGQTAFF. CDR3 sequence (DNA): TGTGCCAGCAGCGCGTCAGGGGGGCAAACGGCTTTCTTT.

The CDR3 here is CASVPGGGRNTIYF. DNA for the CDR3: TGTGCCAGCGTACCTGGCGGAGGAAGAAACACCATATATTTT. The chain is built from TRBV3-1 and TRBJ1-3; D is unclear. CDR3 size: 14 residues. Trimming removed 8 bases from V and 5 bases from J, with 16 bases in between. The V gene's germline CDR1 is LGHDT and CDR2 YNNKEL (reference sequence).

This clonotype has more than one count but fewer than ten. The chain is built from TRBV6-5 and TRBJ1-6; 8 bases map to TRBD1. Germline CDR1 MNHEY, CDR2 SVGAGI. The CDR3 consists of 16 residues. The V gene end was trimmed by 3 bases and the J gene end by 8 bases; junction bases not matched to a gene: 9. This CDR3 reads CASSYTQGARDSPLHF. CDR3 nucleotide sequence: TGTGCCAGCAGTTATACTCAGGGGGCGAGGGATTCACCCCTCCACTTT.

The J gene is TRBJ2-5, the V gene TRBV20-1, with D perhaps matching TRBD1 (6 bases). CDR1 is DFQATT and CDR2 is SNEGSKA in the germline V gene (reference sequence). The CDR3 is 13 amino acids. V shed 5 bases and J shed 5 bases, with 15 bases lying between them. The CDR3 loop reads CSAQGRGRETQYF. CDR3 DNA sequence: TGCAGTGCTCAGGGGCGAGGTAGGGAGACCCAGTACTTC.

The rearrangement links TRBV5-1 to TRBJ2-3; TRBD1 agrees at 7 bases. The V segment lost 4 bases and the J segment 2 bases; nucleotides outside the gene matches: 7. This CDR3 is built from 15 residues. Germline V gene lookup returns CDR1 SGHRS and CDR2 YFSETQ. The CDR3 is CASSLTTGITDTQYF. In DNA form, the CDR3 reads TGCGCCAGCAGCCTGACGACAGGGATCACAGATACGCAGTATTTT.

The CDR3 spells CASSTGQGGPGYTF. The CDR3 DNA follows: TGTGCCAGCAGCACGGGACAGGGAGGCCCTGGCTACACCTTC. The genes are TRBV7-2 and TRBJ1-2; 9 bases are shared with TRBD1. This CDR3 is built from 14 residues. Germline V gene lookup returns CDR1 SGHTA and CDR2 FQGNSA. V lost 5 bases to trimming and J lost 7 bases; unmatched junction nucleotides: 8.

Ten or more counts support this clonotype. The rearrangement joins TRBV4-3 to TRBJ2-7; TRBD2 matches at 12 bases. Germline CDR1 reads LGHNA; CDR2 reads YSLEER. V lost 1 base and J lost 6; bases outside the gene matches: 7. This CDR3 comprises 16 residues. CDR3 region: CASSQVTSGGRVEQYF. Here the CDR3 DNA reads TGCGCCAGCAGCCAAGTGACTAGCGGGGGCCGAGTCGAGCAGTACTTC.

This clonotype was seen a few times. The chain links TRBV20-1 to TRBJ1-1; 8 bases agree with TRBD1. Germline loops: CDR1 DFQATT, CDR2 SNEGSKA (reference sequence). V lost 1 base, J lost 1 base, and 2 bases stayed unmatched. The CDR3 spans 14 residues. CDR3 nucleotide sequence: TGCAGTGCTAGAGGGACAGGGAGGAACACTGAAGCTTTCTTT. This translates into CSARGTGRNTEAFF.

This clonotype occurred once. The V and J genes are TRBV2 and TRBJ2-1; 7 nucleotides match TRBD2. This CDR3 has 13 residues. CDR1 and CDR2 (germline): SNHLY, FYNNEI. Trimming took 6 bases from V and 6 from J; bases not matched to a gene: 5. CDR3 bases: TGTGCCAGCAGGAGGCGGGGGATCAATGAGCAGTTCTTC. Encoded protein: CASRRRGINEQFF.

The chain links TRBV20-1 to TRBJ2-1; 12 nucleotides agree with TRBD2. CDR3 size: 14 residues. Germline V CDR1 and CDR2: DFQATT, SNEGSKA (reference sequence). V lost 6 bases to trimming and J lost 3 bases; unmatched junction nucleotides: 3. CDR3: CSAETSGSYNEQFF. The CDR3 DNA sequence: TGCAGTGCCGAGACTAGCGGGAGCTACAATGAGCAGTTCTTC.

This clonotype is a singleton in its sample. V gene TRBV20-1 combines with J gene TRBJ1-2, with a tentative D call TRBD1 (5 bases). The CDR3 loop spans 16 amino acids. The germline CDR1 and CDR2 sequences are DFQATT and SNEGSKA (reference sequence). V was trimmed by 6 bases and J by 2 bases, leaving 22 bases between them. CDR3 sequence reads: CSASMPVGRLNYGYTF. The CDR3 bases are TGCAGTGCCAGCATGCCTGTGGGACGGCTGAACTATGGCTACACCTTC.

CDR3 region: CSARIPSGRTRETQYF. The CDR3 DNA follows: TGCAGTGCTAGAATTCCTAGCGGGAGGACGAGAGAGACCCAGTACTTC. This chain links TRBV20-1 with TRBJ2-5; 11 nucleotides align to TRBD2. The CDR3 consists of 16 residues. CDR1 and CDR2 from the germline V gene are DFQATT and SNEGSKA (reference sequence). With 2 bases clipped from V and 4 bases from J, the junction kept 9 bases outside the gene matches.

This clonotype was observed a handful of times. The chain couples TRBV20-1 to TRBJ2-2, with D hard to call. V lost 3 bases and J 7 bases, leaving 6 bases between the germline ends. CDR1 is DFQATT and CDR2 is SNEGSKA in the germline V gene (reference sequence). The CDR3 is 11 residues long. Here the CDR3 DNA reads TGCAGTGCTAGTGGGGTCGGGGAGCTGTTTTTT. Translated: CSASGVGELFF.

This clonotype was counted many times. CDR3 in amino acids: CSARPLGRGENSPLHF. The CDR3 bases are TGCAGTGCTAGACCCCTGGGGAGGGGCGAGAATTCACCCCTCCACTTT. The V call is TRBV20-1, the J call TRBJ1-6, with D tentatively TRBD1 (5 bases). V was pared by 2 bases and J by 7 bases, with 18 bases between. This CDR3 has 16 residues. The V gene's germline CDR1 is DFQATT and CDR2 SNEGSKA (reference sequence).

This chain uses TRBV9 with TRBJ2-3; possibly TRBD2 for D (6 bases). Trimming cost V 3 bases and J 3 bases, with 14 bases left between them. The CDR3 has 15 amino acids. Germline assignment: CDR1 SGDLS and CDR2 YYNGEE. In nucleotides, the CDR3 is TGTGCCAGCAGCGCCGCGAGTAGCGGAACAGATACGCAGTATTTT. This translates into CASSAASSGTDTQYF.

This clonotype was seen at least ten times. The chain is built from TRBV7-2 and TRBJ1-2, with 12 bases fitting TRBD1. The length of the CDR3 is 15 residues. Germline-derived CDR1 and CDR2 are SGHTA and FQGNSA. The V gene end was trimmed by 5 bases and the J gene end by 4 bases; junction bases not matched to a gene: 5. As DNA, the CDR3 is TGTGCCAGCAGCCTGGGACAGGGGGCTGCCTATGGCTACACCTTC. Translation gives CASSLGQGAAYGYTF.

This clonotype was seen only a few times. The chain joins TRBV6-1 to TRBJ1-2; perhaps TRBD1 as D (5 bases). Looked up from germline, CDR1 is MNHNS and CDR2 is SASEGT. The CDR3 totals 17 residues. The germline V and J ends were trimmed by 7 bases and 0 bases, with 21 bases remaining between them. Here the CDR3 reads CASKSVGALIANYGYTF. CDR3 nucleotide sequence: TGTGCCAGCAAGTCTGTAGGGGCACTGATCGCTAACTATGGCTACACCTTC.

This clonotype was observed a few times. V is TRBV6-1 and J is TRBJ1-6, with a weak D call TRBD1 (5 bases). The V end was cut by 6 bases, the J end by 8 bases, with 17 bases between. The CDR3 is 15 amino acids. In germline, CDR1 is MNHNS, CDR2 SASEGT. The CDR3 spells CASSSLAQGYSPLHF. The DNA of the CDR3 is TGTGCCAGCAGCTCCTTAGCTCAGGGATATTCACCCCTCCACTTT.

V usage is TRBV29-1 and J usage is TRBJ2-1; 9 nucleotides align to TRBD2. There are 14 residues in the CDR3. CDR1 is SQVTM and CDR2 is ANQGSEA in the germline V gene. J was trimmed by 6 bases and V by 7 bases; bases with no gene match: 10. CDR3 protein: CSGRASGTGNEQFF. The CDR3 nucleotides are TGCAGCGGGAGGGCTAGCGGGACGGGCAATGAGCAGTTCTTC.

The CDR3 reads CASSELLAGGVQYV. DNA for the CDR3: TGTGCCAGCAGTGAGCTACTAGCGGGAGGAGTGCAGTACGTC. This chain uses TRBV2 with TRBJ2-7; 12 bases map to TRBD2. The ends lost 3 bases at V and 9 bases at J; junction bases unmatched: 6. The CDR3 sequence is 14 residues long. Germline values: CDR1 SNHLY, CDR2 FYNNEI.

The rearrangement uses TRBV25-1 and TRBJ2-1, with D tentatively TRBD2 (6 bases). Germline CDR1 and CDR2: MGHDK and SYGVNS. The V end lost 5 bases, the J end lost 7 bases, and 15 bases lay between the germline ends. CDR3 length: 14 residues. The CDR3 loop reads CASSPPRGRNEQFF. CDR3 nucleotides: TGTGCCAGCAGTCCCCCCCGAGGGAGGAATGAGCAGTTCTTC.

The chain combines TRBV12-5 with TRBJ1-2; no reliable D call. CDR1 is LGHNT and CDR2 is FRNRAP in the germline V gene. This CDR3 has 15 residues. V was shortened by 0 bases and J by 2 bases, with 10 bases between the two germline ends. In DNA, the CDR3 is TGTGCTAGTGGTTTGGTGCCAGGCAGCAACTATGGCTACACCTTC. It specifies CASGLVPGSNYGYTF. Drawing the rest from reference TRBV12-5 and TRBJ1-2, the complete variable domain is DARVTQTPRHKVTEMGQEVTMRCQPILGHNTVFWYRQTMMQGLELLAYFRNRAPLDDSGMPKDRFSAEMPDATLATLKIQPSEPRDSAVYFCASGLVPGSNYGYTFGSGTRLTVV.

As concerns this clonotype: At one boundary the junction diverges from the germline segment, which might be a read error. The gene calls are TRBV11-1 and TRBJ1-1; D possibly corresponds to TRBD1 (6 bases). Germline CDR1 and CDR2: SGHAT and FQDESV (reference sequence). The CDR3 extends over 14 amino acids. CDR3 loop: CTSSLGTTGTEAFF. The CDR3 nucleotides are TGTACCAGCAGCTTAGGGACAACGGGGACTGAAGCTTTCTTT. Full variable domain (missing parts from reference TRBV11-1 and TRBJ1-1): EAEVAQSPRYKITEKSQAVAFWCDPISGHATLYWYRQILGQGPELLVQFQDESVVDDSQLPKDRFSAERLKGVDSTLKIQPAELGDSAMYLCTSSLGTTGTEAFFGQGTRLTVV.

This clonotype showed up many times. The CDR3 reads CSARGSNQPQHF. The CDR3 DNA reads TGCAGTGCTAGAGGGAGCAATCAGCCCCAGCATTTT. This chain uses TRBV20-1 with TRBJ1-5; no reliable D call. CDR3 length: 12 residues. V shed 1 base and J shed 1 base, with 2 bases lying between them. Looked up from germline, CDR1 is DFQATT and CDR2 is SNEGSKA (reference sequence).

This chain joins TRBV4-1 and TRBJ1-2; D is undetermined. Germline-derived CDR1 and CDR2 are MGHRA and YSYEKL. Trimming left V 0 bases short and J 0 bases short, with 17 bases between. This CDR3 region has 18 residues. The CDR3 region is CASSQDVPDARSNYGYTF. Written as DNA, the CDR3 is TGCGCCAGCAGCCAAGATGTCCCCGATGCACGATCTAACTATGGCTACACCTTC.

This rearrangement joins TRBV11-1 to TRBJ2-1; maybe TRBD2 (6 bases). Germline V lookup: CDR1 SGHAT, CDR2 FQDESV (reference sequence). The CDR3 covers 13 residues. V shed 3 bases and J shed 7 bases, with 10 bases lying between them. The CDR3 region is CASSLGRENEQFF. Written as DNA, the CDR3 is TGTGCCAGCAGCTTGGGCCGGGAGAATGAGCAGTTCTTC.

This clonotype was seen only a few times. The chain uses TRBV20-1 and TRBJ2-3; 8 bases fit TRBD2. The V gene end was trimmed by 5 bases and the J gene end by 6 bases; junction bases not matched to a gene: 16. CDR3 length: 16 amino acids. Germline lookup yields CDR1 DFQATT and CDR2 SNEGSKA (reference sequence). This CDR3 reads CSAVSRAGGIRDTQYF. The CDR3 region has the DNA TGCAGTGCTGTGAGCAGGGCGGGAGGTATAAGGGATACGCAGTATTTT.

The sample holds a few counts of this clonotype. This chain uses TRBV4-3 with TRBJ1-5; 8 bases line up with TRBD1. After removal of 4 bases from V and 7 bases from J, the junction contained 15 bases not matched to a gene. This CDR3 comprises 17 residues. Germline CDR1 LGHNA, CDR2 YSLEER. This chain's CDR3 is CASSPGQGEGFGQPQHF. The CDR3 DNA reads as TGCGCCAGCAGCCCAGGACAGGGAGAGGGATTTGGGCAGCCCCAGCATTTT.

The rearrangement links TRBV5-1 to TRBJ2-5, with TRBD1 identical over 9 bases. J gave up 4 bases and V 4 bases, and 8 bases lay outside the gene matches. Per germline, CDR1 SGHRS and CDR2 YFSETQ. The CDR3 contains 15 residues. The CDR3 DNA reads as TGCGCCAGCAGCCGCACTACAGGGGGCGGAGAGACCCAGTACTTC. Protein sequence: CASSRTTGGGETQYF.